A selection of T cell receptor beta chains follows, all from one sample in a study of blood T cell repertoires in COVID-19. Sequencing used immunoSEQ multiplex PCR; TCRdb keeps in-frame clones, though not all of them. The repertoire has over 250,000 clones, approximately 90% of them found once; the top ten carry about an eighth. Sequencing input: peripheral blood. These receptors originate from a woman aged 60-75 years with acute or convalescent COVID-19. Each CDR3 is given with its conserved first and last residue. The D gene is left open where the match is weak. The size field is filled for only some rows; it gives once, few, many or a size class.

d_call	clone_size	v_call	j_call	cdr3_nt	cdr3_aa
TRBD1	NA	TRBV5-1	TRBJ1-6	TGCGCCAGCAGCTTGGCCCCCCAGGGGGTAGACTCACCCCTCCACTTT	CASSLAPQGVDSPLHF
TRBD1	NA	TRBV7-2	TRBJ1-3	TGTGCCAGCAGCTTACAGGGGGCCCCTGGAAACACCATATATTTT	CASSLQGAPGNTIYF
TRBD2	NA	TRBV19	TRBJ2-5	TGTGCCAGTAGTTCCAGCGGGAATCAAGAGACCCAGTACTTC	CASSSSGNQETQYF
NA	NA	TRBV6-2/TRBV6-3	TRBJ2-7	TGTGCCAGCAGTTTACAGGGCGGCTACGAGCAGTACTTC	CASSLQGGYEQYF
TRBD2	NA	TRBV6-5	TRBJ2-7	TGTGCCAGCAGTCCAGGACTAGCGGGAGTGTACGAGCAGTACTTC	CASSPGLAGVYEQYF
TRBD2	NA	TRBV7-2	TRBJ2-2	TGTGCCAGCAGCTCGGGACTAGCGGGAGGGTCGTGGACCGGGGAGCTGTTTTTT	CASSSGLAGGSWTGELFF
TRBD1	NA	TRBV7-6	TRBJ2-2	TGTGCCAGCAGCTTAGCGAGGACAGGGAACACCGGGGAGCTGTTTTTT	CASSLARTGNTGELFF
NA	NA	TRBV19	TRBJ2-2	TGTGCCAGTATGCGGGGAACGACCGGCACCGGGGAGCTGTTTTTT	CASMRGTTGTGELFF
TRBD2	NA	TRBV29-1	TRBJ2-2	TGCAGCGTTGCCGGCGGGGGGAACACCGGGGAGCTGTTTTTT	CSVAGGGNTGELFF
NA	NA	TRBV30	TRBJ2-7	TGTGCCTGGAGCGTACAAGAATACTACGAGCAGTGCTTC	CAWSVQEYYEQCF
TRBD2	NA	TRBV3-1/TRBV3-2	TRBJ2-3	TGTGCCAGCAGCCAAGCGGGACTACAGCTCACGTATTTT	CASSQAGLQLTYF
NA	NA	TRBV28	TRBJ2-3	TGTGCCAGCAGTTCGCTCCAGGGGCGAACAGATACGCAGTATTTT	CASSSLQGRTDTQYF
NA	NA	TRBV6-5	TRBJ1-1	TGTGCCAGCAAGATCGACAGTAGAAACACTGAAGCTTTCTTT	CASKIDSRNTEAFF
TRBD2	few	TRBV3-1/TRBV3-2	TRBJ2-1	TGTGCCAGCAGCCCCCTAGGAGCGGGGGCCTACAATGAGCAGTTCTTC	CASSPLGAGAYNEQFF
TRBD2	NA	TRBV7-2	TRBJ2-5	TGTGCCAGCAGCTTACTAGCGGGGATTCAAGAGACCCAGTACTTC	CASSLLAGIQETQYF
TRBD2	NA	TRBV7-2	TRBJ2-1	TGTGCCAGCAGACCTCCGGGACTAGCGGGAAATGAGCAGTTCTTC	CASRPPGLAGNEQFF
NA	once	TRBV7-6	TRBJ2-5	TGTGCCAGCAGCTTAGGAGGACTTCGGGACTTCTCTTCCCCAGAGACCCAGTACTTC	CASSLGGLRDFSSPETQYF
TRBD1	NA	TRBV7-9	TRBJ2-1	TGTGCCAGCAGCTCACATGGGACAGGGGGCTACAATGAGCAGTTCTTC	CASSSHGTGGYNEQFF
TRBD1	once	TRBV28	TRBJ1-5	TGTGCCAGCAGTTCAGACAGGGCAGATCAGCCCCAGCATTTT	CASSSDRADQPQHF
TRBD2	NA	TRBV5-4	TRBJ2-1	TGTGCCAGCAGACCTCCGGGACTAGCGGGGGGAACCCAGTTCTTC	CASRPPGLAGGTQFF
NA	NA	TRBV2	TRBJ1-2	TGTGCCAGCAGTGACGACAGGAACCCTCTTGGTTACACCTTC	CASSDDRNPLGYTF
TRBD1	few	TRBV7-2	TRBJ1-5	TGTGCCAGCAGGGGCAGGGGGAGCAATCAGCCCCAGCATTTT	CASRGRGSNQPQHF
TRBD1	NA	TRBV30	TRBJ1-5	TGTGCCTGGGCGGGACAGAGCAATCAGCCCCAGCATTTT	CAWAGQSNQPQHF
TRBD2	NA	TRBV6-2/TRBV6-3	TRBJ2-1	TGTGCCAGCAGTAGAGCGGGATCCTACAATGAGCAGTTCTTC	CASSRAGSYNEQFF
NA	NA	TRBV24-1	TRBJ1-2	TGTGCCACCCTCGACAAATTGCTTGGCTACACCTTC	CATLDKLLGYTF
TRBD1	few	TRBV28	TRBJ2-7	TGTGCCAGCAGGCAGGGGGCCCTCCACGAGCAGTACTTC	CASRQGALHEQYF
NA	NA	TRBV9	TRBJ2-7	TGTGCCAGCAGCAAGTGGGCGGGCGGCCCTAACGAGCAGTACTTC	CASSKWAGGPNEQYF
NA	NA	TRBV20-1	TRBJ2-7	TGCAGTGCTAGAGATTCCAGGGAGCAGTACTTC	CSARDSREQYF
TRBD1	few	TRBV7-9	TRBJ2-2	TGTGCCAGCAGCTTAGCTCTAGGACAGGGGTCCGGGGAGCTGTTTTTT	CASSLALGQGSGELFF
NA	few	TRBV6-1	TRBJ1-6	TGTGCCAGCAGTGAAGACAGGGACTATAATTCACCCCTCCACTTT	CASSEDRDYNSPLHF
NA	NA	TRBV7-3	TRBJ1-5	TGTGCCAGCAGCTTCACTAAAAAGGCCGGTCAGCCCCAGCATTTT	CASSFTKKAGQPQHF
TRBD2	NA	TRBV6-2/TRBV6-3	TRBJ2-5	TGTGCCAGCAGTTACTCGTCCCTGGGGACTAGCGATGAAGAGACCCAGTACTTC	CASSYSSLGTSDEETQYF
NA	NA	TRBV20-1	TRBJ2-5	TGCAGTGCGAGGCAAGAGACCCAGTACTTC	CSARQETQYF
TRBD1	NA	TRBV6-6	TRBJ2-2	TGTGCCAGCAGACCCCGTGACAGGGATTACACCGGGGAGCTGTTTTTT	CASRPRDRDYTGELFF
NA	NA	TRBV11-2	TRBJ2-7	TGTGCCAGCAGCCCGTGGAGGGACTCGTCCTACGAGCAGTACTTC	CASSPWRDSSYEQYF
TRBD1	NA	TRBV5-6	TRBJ2-7	TGTGCCACCTATTCCGGGACAGGGGTTGGCGAGCAGTACTTC	CATYSGTGVGEQYF